Shown below are 21 T cell receptor beta chains from a single sample sequenced in a study of blood T cells in healthy people across ages. Using a J-beta primer mix together with a sample-barcoded 5' primer, a second PCR was run for about 6 to 11 cycles. TCRdb itself ran the 5' RACE reads through MiXCR, one entry per CDR3 protein. The data show about 1.8 million distinct CDR3 sequences, roughly 52% seen once. Sequenced input: blood. The receptors were sampled from a woman aged 40 to 50 in good health.

This clonotype was seen only a few times. The V call is TRBV15, the J call TRBJ2-7; D is ambiguous. From germline, CDR1 is LNHNV and CDR2 YYDKDF (reference sequence). The germline V and J ends were trimmed by 5 bases and 0 bases, with 14 bases remaining between them. The CDR3 is made up of 15 amino acids. The CDR3 protein is CATSAPRSFSYEQYF. CDR3 sequence (DNA): TGTGCCACCAGCGCCCCCAGAAGCTTCTCCTACGAGCAGTACTTC.

This clonotype was picked up a small number of times. The chain combines TRBV12-3 or TRBV12-4 with TRBJ2-7; D call uncertain. Deletions cut 6 bases from V and 2 bases from J, with 17 bases between. The CDR3 sequence is 15 residues long. The CDR3 reads CASSSPGHGAYEQYF. The CDR3 DNA is TGTGCCAGCAGCTCCCCCGGTCACGGCGCCTACGAGCAGTACTTC.

The genes are TRBV20-1 and TRBJ2-6; tentatively, D is TRBD1 (6 bases). The V gene's germline CDR1 is DFQATT and CDR2 SNEGSKA (reference sequence). CDR3 size: 16 residues. The V and J ends lost 0 bases and 2 bases respectively, with 11 bases between them. The CDR3 bases are TGCAGTGCTAGAGATCATGCAGGGGCTGGGGCCAACGTCCTGACTTTC. Protein: CSARDHAGAGANVLTF.

The genes are TRBV20-1 and TRBJ2-1; D is possibly TRBD2 (5 bases). Germline CDR1 and CDR2: DFQATT and SNEGSKA (reference sequence). V was shortened by 3 bases and J by 0 bases, with 12 bases between the two germline ends. This CDR3 has 15 amino acids. The CDR3 sequence is CSASTPRGSYNEQFF. The CDR3 coding sequence is TGCAGTGCTAGTACCCCCCGGGGCTCCTACAATGAGCAGTTCTTC.

Only a few counts were recorded for this clonotype. The chain has TRBV28 and TRBJ2-5; TRBD2 matches 7 bases. The J segment lost 11 bases and the V segment lost 6 bases, leaving 18 bases of the junction unmatched. Germline CDR1 is MDHEN and CDR2 is SYDVKM. CDR3 size: 15 residues. The CDR3 nucleotides read TGTGCCAGCAGCTTCTCGACTAGCTCTTACAATGAGCAGTACTTC. Translated: CASSFSTSSYNEQYF.

V usage is TRBV4-1 and J usage is TRBJ2-3; possible D gene TRBD2, 7 bases. The V gene lost 3 bases and the J gene lost 3 bases, with 19 bases spanning the gap. Germline V gene data show CDR1 as MGHRA and CDR2 as YSYEKL. The CDR3 consists of 17 residues. In DNA, the CDR3 is TGCGCCAGCAGCCATCCTCTGGGGAGGGGGAGGACAGATACGCAGTATTTT. Encoded protein: CASSHPLGRGRTDTQYF.

The rearrangement joins TRBV20-1 to TRBJ2-7, with TRBD1 matching over 9 bases. This CDR3 comprises 14 residues. V lost 1 base, J lost 2 bases, and 3 bases stayed unmatched. Germline-derived CDR1 and CDR2 are DFQATT and SNEGSKA (reference sequence). CDR3 sequence (DNA): TGCAGTGCTAGAGGGCGGGACAGGGCCTACGAGCAGTACTTC. This gives the protein CSARGRDRAYEQYF.

This sequence joins TRBV7-2 and TRBJ2-1; no reliable D call. V was cut by 3 bases and J by 6 bases, with 9 bases left in between. This CDR3 region has 13 residues. Looked up from germline, CDR1 is SGHTA and CDR2 is FQGNSA. The CDR3 here is CASSLDQTNEQFF. DNA for the CDR3: TGTGCCAGCAGCTTGGACCAAACCAATGAGCAGTTCTTC.

The rearrangement joins TRBV11-2 to TRBJ2-5, with 8 bases that match TRBD2. J was trimmed by 11 bases and V by 5 bases; bases with no gene match: 22. There are 17 residues in the CDR3. The germline V gene encodes CDR1 SGHAT and CDR2 FQNNGV. The CDR3 sequence is CASSPKLAAAFLGGQYF. The CDR3, as DNA: TGTGCCAGCAGCCCCAAACTAGCGGCCGCTTTCCTTGGGGGGCAGTACTTC.

The V call is TRBV6-6, the J call TRBJ1-6, with D tentatively TRBD1 (6 bases). CDR1 is MNHNY and CDR2 is SVGAGI in the germline V gene (reference sequence). V lost 6 bases, J lost 2 bases, and 14 bases lay in between. The CDR3 sequence is 16 residues long. CDR3 nucleotides: TGTGCCAGCAGACGCCTCCGGGACACCTATAATTCACCCCTCCACTTT. This codes for CASRRLRDTYNSPLHF.

This clonotype was found a few times. The V call is TRBV12-3 or TRBV12-4, the J call TRBJ2-7; 9 nucleotides agree with TRBD2. CDR3 size: 14 residues. V dropped 6 bases and J dropped 7; count of bases not matched to a gene: 10. CDR3 DNA: TGTGCCAGCAGAACCGGGACTAGCTTTCGGGAGCAGTACTTC. This encodes CASRTGTSFREQYF.

Ten or more counts support this clonotype. The V gene is TRBV4-1, the J gene TRBJ2-7; TRBD2 matches 12 bases. CDR3 length equals 15 residues. Unmatched junction bases numbered 4, after V lost 1 base and J lost 6 bases. Germline V gene lookup returns CDR1 MGHRA and CDR2 YSYEKL. Here the CDR3 reads CASSQVLAGGREQYF. In nucleotides, the CDR3 is TGCGCCAGCAGCCAAGTCCTAGCGGGGGGGCGCGAGCAGTACTTC.

This chain connects TRBV21-1 to TRBJ2-6; the DNA was not used to check the table's D call, TRBD1. TRBV21-1 is a pseudogene. There are 18 residues in the CDR3. CDR3 loop: CASSRWTVIISGANVLTF. CDR3 DNA sequence: TGTGCCAGCAGCAGGTGGACAGTCATCATTTCTGGGGCCAACGTCCTGACTTTC.

The chain combines TRBV6-5 with TRBJ2-1; D remains unclear. Trimming took 6 bases from V and 3 from J, leaving 9 bases between them. The CDR3 has 13 amino acids. CDR1 is MNHEY, CDR2 SVGAGI, per germline. CDR3 in DNA: TGTGCCAGCAGGGCCCCGGGCTACAATGAGCAGTTCTTC. This sequence encodes CASRAPGYNEQFF.

This clonotype was detected ten times or more. The chain employs TRBV7-2 and TRBJ2-5; maybe TRBD1 (6 bases). This CDR3 region has 14 residues. Germline V CDR1 and CDR2: SGHTA, FQGNSA. V dropped 6 bases and J dropped 5 bases, with 16 bases sitting between them. CDR3 residues: CASSFAGAGETQYF. The CDR3 DNA reads as TGTGCCAGCAGTTTCGCAGGGGCAGGGGAGACCCAGTACTTC.

In DNA form, the CDR3 reads TGTGCCAGCAGTGATCGGACAGGGCCTGGGGCCAACGTCCTGACTTTC. Its protein product is CASSDRTGPGANVLTF. J is TRBJ2-6 and V is TRBV14; TRBD1 matches at 8 bases. Germline CDR1 and CDR2: SGHDN and FVKESK. The V segment lost 6 bases and the J segment 2 bases; nucleotides outside the gene matches: 6. The CDR3 sequence is 16 residues long.

This chain joins TRBV12-3 or TRBV12-4 and TRBJ2-1; TRBD2 matches 8 bases. The V segment lost 7 bases and the J segment 2 bases; nucleotides outside the gene matches: 4. The CDR3 is made up of 14 amino acids. The CDR3 protein is CASIGGGTYNEQFF. The CDR3 coding sequence is TGTGCCAGCATCGGCGGGGGGACCTACAATGAGCAGTTCTTC.

This clonotype has more than one count but fewer than ten. The genes are TRBV6-2 or TRBV6-3 and TRBJ2-1; 8 bases match TRBD1. The CDR3 sequence is 13 residues long. CDR1 is MNHEY and CDR2 is SVGEGT in the germline V gene. V was clipped by 7 bases and J by 9 bases; unmatched bases: 8. CDR3 in amino acids: CASNAPGGSEQFF. CDR3 nucleotide sequence: TGTGCCAGCAACGCGCCAGGGGGCAGTGAGCAGTTCTTC.

This chain joins TRBV29-1 and TRBJ2-7; 11 bases are a match to TRBD1. The germline V gene encodes CDR1 SQVTM and CDR2 ANQGSEA. CDR3 length: 13 residues. J was trimmed by 5 bases and V by 6 bases; bases with no gene match: 6. CDR3: CSVIRDRGNEQYF. The CDR3 coding sequence is TGCAGCGTCATCCGGGACAGGGGGAACGAGCAGTACTTC.

The chain joins TRBV6-2 or TRBV6-3 to TRBJ1-1; weak D call: TRBD1 (6 bases). The V and J ends lost 7 bases and 5 bases respectively, with 17 bases between them. This CDR3 comprises 14 residues. From germline, CDR1 is MNHEY and CDR2 SVGEGT. CDR3 nucleotide sequence: TGTGCCAGCATCATGGGGGGGGCGCGGACTGAAGCTTTCTTT. This sequence encodes CASIMGGARTEAFF.

In its sample, this clonotype was seen a few times. The V call is TRBV29-1, the J call TRBJ2-1; 7 bases agree with TRBD2. V lost 8 bases, J lost 5 bases, and 12 bases stayed unmatched. The length of the CDR3 is 14 residues. The germline CDR1 and CDR2 sequences are SQVTM and ANQGSEA. CDR3 sequence: CSPTVWDYNNEQFF. For the CDR3, the DNA is TGCAGCCCGACAGTATGGGACTACAACAATGAGCAGTTCTTC.